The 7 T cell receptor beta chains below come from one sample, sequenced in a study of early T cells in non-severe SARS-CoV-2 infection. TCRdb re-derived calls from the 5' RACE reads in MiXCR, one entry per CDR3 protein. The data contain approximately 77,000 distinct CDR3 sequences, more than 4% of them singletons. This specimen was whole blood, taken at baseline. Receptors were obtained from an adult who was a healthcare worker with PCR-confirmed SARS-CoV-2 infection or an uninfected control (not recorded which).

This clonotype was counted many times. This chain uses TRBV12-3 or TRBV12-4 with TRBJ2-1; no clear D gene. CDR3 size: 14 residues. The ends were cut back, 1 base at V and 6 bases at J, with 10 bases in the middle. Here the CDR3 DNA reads TGTGCCAGCAGTTTAGGGACGGGCTCCAATGAGCAGTTCTTC. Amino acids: CASSLGTGSNEQFF.

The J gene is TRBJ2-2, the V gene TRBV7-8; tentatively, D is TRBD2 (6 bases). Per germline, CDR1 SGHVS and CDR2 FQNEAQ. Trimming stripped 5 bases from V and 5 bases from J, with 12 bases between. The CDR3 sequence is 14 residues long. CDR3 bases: TGTGCCAGCAGCCAGCTGGGGGGAACCGGGGAGCTGTTTTTT. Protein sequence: CASSQLGGTGELFF. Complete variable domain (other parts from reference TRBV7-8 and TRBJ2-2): GAGVSQSPRYKVAKRGQDVALRCDPISGHVSLFWYQQALGQGPEFLTYFQNEAQLDKSGLPSDRFFAERPEGSVSTLKIQRTQQEDSAVYLCASSQLGGTGELFFGEGSRLTVL.

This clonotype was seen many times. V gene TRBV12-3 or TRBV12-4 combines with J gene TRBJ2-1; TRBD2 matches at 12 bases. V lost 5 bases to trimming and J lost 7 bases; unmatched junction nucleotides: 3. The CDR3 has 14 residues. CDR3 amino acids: CASSRTSGKNEQFF. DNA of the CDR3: TGTGCCAGCAGTCGGACTAGCGGGAAAAATGAGCAGTTCTTC.

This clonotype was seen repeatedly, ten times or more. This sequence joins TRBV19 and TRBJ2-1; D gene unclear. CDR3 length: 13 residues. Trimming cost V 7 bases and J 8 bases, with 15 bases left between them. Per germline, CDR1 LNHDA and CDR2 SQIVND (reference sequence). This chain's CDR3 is CASKDGVGYEQFF. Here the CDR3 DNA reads TGTGCCAGTAAGGACGGAGTTGGGTATGAGCAGTTCTTC.

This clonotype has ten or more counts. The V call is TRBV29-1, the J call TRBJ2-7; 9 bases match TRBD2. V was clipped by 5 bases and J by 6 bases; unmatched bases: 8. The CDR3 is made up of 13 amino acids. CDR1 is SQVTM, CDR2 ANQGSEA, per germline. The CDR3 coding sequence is TGCAGCGTTTTAGCGGGAGCCCCACGCGAGCAGTACTTC. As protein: CSVLAGAPREQYF.

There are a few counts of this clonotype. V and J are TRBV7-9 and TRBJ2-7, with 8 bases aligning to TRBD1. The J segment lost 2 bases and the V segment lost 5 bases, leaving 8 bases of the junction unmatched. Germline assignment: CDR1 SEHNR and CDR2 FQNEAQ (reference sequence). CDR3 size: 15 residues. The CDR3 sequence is CASSPRQGLTYEQYF. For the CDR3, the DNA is TGTGCCAGCAGCCCGCGACAGGGGTTGACCTACGAGCAGTACTTC.

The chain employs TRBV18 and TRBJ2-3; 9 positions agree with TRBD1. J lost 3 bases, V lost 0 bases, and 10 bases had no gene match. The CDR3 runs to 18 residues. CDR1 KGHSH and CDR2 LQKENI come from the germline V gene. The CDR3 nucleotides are TGTGCCAGCTCACCACCGCAGGGACAGGGACCGGGAACAGATACGCAGTATTTT. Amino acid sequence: CASSPPQGQGPGTDTQYF.